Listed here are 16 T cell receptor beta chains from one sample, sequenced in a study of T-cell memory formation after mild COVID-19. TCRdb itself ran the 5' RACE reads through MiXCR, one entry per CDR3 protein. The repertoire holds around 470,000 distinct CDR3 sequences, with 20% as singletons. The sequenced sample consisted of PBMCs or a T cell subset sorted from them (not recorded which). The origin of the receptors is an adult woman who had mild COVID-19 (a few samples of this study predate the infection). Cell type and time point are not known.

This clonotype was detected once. The CDR3, as DNA: TGTGCCAGCAGCCAAGATTGGGGCGACAGGGGGTTTACTGAAGCTTTCTTT. Amino acids: CASSQDWGDRGFTEAFF. The genes are TRBV3-1 and TRBJ1-1, with 9 bases identical to TRBD1. Germline V gene lookup returns CDR1 LGHDT and CDR2 YNNKEL (reference sequence). The J segment lost 5 bases and the V segment lost 0 bases, leaving 10 bases of the junction unmatched. The length of the CDR3 is 17 residues.

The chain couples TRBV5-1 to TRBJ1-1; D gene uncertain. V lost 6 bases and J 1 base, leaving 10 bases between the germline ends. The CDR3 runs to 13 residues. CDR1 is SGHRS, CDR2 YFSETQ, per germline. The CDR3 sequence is CASTSQQNTEAFF. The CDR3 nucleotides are TGCGCCAGCACCTCGCAGCAGAACACTGAAGCTTTCTTT.

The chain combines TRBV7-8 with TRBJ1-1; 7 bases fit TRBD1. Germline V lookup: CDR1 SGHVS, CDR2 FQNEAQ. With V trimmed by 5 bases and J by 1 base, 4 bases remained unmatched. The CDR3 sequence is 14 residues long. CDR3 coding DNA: TGTGCCAGCAGCCGCGGACAGGCGAACACTGAAGCTTTCTTT. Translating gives CASSRGQANTEAFF.

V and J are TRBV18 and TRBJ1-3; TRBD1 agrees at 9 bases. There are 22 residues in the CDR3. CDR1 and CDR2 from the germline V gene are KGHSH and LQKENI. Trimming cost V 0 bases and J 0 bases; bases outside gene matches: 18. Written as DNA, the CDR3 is TGTGCCAGCTCACCACCACTAACCAGAGACAGGGGGATAAAAGGCTCTGGAAACACCATATATTTT. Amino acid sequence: CASSPPLTRDRGIKGSGNTIYF. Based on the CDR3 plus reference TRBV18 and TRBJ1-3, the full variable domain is NAGVMQNPRHLVRRRGQEARLRCSPMKGHSHVYWYRQLPEEGLKFMVYLQKENIIDESGMPKERFSAEFPKEGPSILRIQQVVRGDSAAYFCASSPPLTRDRGIKGSGNTIYFGEGSWLTVV.

The CDR3 DNA is TGTGCCAGCAGTGAGGGAACAGGGTATTATGGCTACACCTTC. Protein product: CASSEGTGYYGYTF. This sequence joins TRBV25-1 and TRBJ1-2; possible D gene TRBD1, 6 bases. Germline-derived CDR1 and CDR2 are MGHDK and SYGVNS. The CDR3 has 14 amino acids. V lost 3 bases and J 5 bases, leaving 13 bases between the germline ends.

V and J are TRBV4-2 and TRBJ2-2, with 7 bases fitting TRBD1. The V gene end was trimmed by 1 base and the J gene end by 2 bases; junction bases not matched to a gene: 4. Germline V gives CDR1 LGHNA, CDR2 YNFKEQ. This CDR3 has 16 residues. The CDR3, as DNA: TGTGCCAGCAGCCAAGCCGGACAGGCAAACACCGGGGAGCTGTTTTTT. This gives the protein CASSQAGQANTGELFF.

CDR3 coding DNA: TGTGCCTGGACAAGAAACTATGGCTACACCTTC. Translation gives CAWTRNYGYTF. The V gene is TRBV30, the J gene TRBJ1-2; no clear D. Germline CDR1 and CDR2: GTSNPN and SVGIG (reference sequence). V was clipped by 4 bases and J by 2 bases, with 5 bases between them. This CDR3 contains 11 residues. The entire variable domain, with the rest obtained from reference TRBV30 and TRBJ1-2, is as follows: SQTIHQWPATLVQPVGSPLSLECTVEGTSNPNLYWYRQAAGRGLQLLFYSVGIGQISSEVPQNLSASRPQDRQFILSSKKLLLSDSGFYLCAWTRNYGYTFGSGTRLTVV.

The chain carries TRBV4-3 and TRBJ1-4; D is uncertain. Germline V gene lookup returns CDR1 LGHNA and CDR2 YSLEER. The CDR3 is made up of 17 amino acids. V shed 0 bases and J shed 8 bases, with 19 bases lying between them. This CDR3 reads CASSQEGLRELGEKLFF. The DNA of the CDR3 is TGCGCCAGCAGCCAAGAGGGTCTCAGAGAGTTAGGAGAAAAACTGTTTTTT.

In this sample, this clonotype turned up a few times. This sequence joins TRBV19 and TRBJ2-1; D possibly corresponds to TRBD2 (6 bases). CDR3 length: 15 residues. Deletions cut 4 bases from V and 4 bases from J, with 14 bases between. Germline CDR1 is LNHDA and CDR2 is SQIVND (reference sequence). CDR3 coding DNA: TGTGCCAGTAGTAAGTGGGTAGCGGCGTACAATGAGCAGTTCTTC. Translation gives CASSKWVAAYNEQFF.

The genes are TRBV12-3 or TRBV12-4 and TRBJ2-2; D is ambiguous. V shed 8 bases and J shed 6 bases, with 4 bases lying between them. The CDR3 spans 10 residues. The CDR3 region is CASQAGELFF. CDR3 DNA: TGTGCCAGCCAGGCCGGGGAGCTGTTTTTT.

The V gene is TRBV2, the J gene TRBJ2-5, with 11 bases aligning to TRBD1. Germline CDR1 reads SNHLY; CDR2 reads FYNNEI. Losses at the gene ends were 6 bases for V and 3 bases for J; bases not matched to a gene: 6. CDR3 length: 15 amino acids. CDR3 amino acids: CASRAGTGGKETQYF. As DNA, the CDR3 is TGTGCCAGCAGAGCTGGGACAGGGGGAAAAGAGACCCAGTACTTC.

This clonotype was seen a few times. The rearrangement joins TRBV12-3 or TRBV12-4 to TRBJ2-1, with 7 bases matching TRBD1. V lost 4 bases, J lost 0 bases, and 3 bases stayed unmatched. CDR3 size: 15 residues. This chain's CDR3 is CASSSGTVSYNEQFF. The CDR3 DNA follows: TGTGCCAGCAGTTCCGGGACAGTCTCCTACAATGAGCAGTTCTTC.

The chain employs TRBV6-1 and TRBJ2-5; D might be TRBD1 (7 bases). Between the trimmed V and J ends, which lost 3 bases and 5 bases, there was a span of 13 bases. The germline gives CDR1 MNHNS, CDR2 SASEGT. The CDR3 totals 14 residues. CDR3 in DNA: TGTGCCAGCAGTGACAGGGGGGCAGGGGAGACCCAGTACTTC. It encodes CASSDRGAGETQYF.

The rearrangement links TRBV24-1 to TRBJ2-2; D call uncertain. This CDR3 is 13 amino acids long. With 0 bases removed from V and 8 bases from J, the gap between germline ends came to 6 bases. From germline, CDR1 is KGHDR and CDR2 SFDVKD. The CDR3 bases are TGTGCCACCAGTGATTTGGGCTGGGGGGAGCTGTTTTTT. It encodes CATSDLGWGELFF.

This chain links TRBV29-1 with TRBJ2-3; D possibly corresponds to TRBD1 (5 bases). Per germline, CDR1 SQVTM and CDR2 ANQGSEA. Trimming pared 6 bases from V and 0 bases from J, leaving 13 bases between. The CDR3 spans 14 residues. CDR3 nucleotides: TGCAGCGTCGTTTCTTGGGGCAGCACAGATACGCAGTATTTT. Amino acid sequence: CSVVSWGSTDTQYF.

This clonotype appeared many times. CDR3: CASSSNNLGEQFF. Here the CDR3 DNA reads TGTGCCAGCAGCTCGAATAACCTTGGTGAGCAGTTCTTC. The J gene is TRBJ2-1, the V gene TRBV7-6, with D unresolved. This CDR3 comprises 13 residues. CDR1 and CDR2 from the germline V gene are SGHVS and FNYEAQ. V was pared by 4 bases and J by 9 bases, with 13 bases between.